Sequencing of this T cell receptor beta chain was carried out in a study of cytomegalovirus exposure and HLA in healthy donors. Points from the study as a whole: Donor immune exposure was known only as CMV serostatus.

Germline assignment: CDR1 SGHTA and CDR2 FQGTGA. The V gene end was trimmed by 2 bases and the J gene end by 7 bases; junction bases not matched to a gene: 8. CDR3 length equals 16 residues. To note about this clone: No antigen is known for it.

The PCR ran on 60 Vbeta and 13 Jbeta primers. Sequencing was performed with immunoSEQ multiplex PCR; in TCRdb, only in-frame clones are kept and a portion is missing. The repertoire holds 85,000 to 130,000 clones, with about three quarters as singletons. The sequencing input was PBMCs. The gene calls are TRBV7-3 and TRBJ2-1, with 10 bases that match TRBD2. The TCR comes from a woman between 50 and 59 years old in good health and CMV-seropositive. The chain's CDR3 is CASSLSRTSGYNEQFF. CDR3 sequence (DNA): TGTGCCAGCAGCTTATCCCGGACTAGCGGATATAATGAGCAGTTCTTC.